This T cell receptor (beta chain) was sequenced for a study of response to subunit inactivated influenza vaccine. This clonotype was picked up many times. The germline CDR1 and CDR2 sequences are LGHNA and YSLEER. V lost 2 bases to trimming and J lost 6 bases, with 13 bases between them. The CDR3 is made up of 15 amino acids. TCRdb re-derived calls from the RT-PCR reads in MiXCR, one entry per CDR3 protein. The repertoire has about 780,000 distinct CDR3 sequences, approximately 17% of them found once; the top ten carry approximately 11%. The gene calls are TRBV4-3 and TRBJ2-2, with TRBD2 as a possible D gene (5 bases). The sequence was collected from a man in his fifties or sixties who received an inactivated influenza vaccine. The starting material was PBMCs from blood, obtained 5 days after vaccination. CDR3 coding DNA: TGCGCCAGCAGCCAATTGAGGGCGGCTTCCGGGGAGCTGTTTTTT. It translates to CASSQLRAASGELFF.